This T cell receptor (beta chain) came from a study of blood T cell repertoires in COVID-19. Assay used: immunoSEQ multiplex PCR; TCRdb lists only in-frame clones, some missing. The sample has 260,000 or so clones, about nine tenths seen once. This CDR3 spans 14 amino acids. Trimming shortened V by 2 bases and J by 4 bases, and 11 bases separated the two germline ends. Germline V lookup: CDR1 SEHNR, CDR2 FQNEAQ (reference sequence). V and J are TRBV7-9 and TRBJ1-1, with TRBD1 as a possible D gene (5 bases). The material sequenced was PBMCs or T cells enriched from blood (not recorded which). This receptor was identified in a woman in her forties with acute COVID-19. CDR3 bases: TGTGCCAGCAGCTTATGGAGGGGAGGCACTGAAGCTTTCTTT. Its translation is CASSLWRGGTEAFF.